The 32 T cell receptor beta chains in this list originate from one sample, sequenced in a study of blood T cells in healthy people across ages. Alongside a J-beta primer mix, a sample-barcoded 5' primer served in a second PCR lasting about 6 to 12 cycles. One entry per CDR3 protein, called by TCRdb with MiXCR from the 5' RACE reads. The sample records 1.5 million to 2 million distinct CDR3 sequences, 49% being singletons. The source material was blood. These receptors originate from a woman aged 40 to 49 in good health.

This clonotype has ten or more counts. The CDR3 sequence: CSVGGTLAQETQYF. CDR3 DNA: TGCAGCGTTGGCGGGACACTCGCCCAAGAGACCCAGTACTTC. The chain is built from TRBV29-1 and TRBJ2-5, with D possibly called TRBD1 or TRBD2 (6 bases each). The CDR3 is made up of 14 amino acids. Between the trimmed V and J ends, which lost 4 bases and 1 base, there was a span of 13 bases. CDR1 SQVTM and CDR2 ANQGSEA come from the germline V gene.

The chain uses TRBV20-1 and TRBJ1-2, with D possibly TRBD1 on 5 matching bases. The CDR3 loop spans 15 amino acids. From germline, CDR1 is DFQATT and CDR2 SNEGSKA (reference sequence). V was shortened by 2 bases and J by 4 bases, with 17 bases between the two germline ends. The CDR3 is CSARRRGQALYGYTF. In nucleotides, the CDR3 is TGCAGTGCTAGAAGACGGGGCCAGGCGCTCTATGGCTACACCTTC.

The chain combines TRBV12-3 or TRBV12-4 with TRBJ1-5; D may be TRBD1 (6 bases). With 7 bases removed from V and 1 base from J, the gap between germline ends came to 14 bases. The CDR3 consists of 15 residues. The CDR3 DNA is TGTGCCAGCACCCGTAACAGGGAAAGCAATCAGCCCCAGCATTTT. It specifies CASTRNRESNQPQHF.

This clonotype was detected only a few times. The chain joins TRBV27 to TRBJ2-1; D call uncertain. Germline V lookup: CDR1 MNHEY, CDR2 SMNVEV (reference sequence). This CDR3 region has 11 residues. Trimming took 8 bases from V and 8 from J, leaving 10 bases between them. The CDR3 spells CASLTRDEQFF. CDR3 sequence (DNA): TGTGCCAGCCTAACTCGGGATGAGCAGTTCTTC.

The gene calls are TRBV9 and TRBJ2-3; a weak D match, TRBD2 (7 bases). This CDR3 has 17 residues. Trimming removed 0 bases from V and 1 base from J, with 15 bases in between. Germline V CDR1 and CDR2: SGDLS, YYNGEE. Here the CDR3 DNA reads TGTGCCAGCAGCGTAGGATTGGCGGGGGCTGGCACAGATACGCAGTATTTT. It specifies CASSVGLAGAGTDTQYF. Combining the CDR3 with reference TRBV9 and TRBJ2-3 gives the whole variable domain DSGVTQTPKHLITATGQRVTLRCSPRSGDLSVYWYQQSLDQGLQFLIQYYNGEERAKGNILERFSAQQFPDLHSELNLSSLELGDSALYFCASSVGLAGAGTDTQYFGPGTRLTVL.

CDR3 protein: CASSHSASRAKNIQYF. CDR3 in DNA: TGTGCCAGCAGCCACAGCGCCAGTAGAGCCAAAAACATTCAGTACTTC. The chain uses TRBV11-2 and TRBJ2-4; D gene ambiguous. Trimming removed 5 bases from V and 0 bases from J, with 14 bases in between. From germline, CDR1 is SGHAT and CDR2 FQNNGV. The CDR3 contains 16 residues.

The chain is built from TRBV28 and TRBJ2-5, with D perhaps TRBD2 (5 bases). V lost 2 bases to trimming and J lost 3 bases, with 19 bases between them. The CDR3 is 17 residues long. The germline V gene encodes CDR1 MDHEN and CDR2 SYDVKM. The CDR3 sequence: CASSLGRRAGGEETQYF. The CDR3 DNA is TGTGCCAGCAGTTTAGGCAGACGGGCGGGTGGGGAAGAGACCCAGTACTTC. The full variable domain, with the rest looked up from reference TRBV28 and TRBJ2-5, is DVKVTQSSRYLVKRTGEKVFLECVQDMDHENMFWYRQDPGLGLRLIYFSYDVKMKEKGDIPEGYSVSREKKERFSLILESASTNQTSMYLCASSLGRRAGGEETQYFGPGTRLLVL.

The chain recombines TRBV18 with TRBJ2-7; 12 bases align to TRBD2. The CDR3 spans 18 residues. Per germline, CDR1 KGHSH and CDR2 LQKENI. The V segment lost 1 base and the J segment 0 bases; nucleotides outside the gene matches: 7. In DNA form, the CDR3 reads TGTGCCAGCTCACCACAGTCTAGCGGGGGGGCCCTCTCCTACGAGCAGTACTTC. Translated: CASSPQSSGGALSYEQYF.

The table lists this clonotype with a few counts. CDR3 in DNA: TGTGCCAGCAGTCGAGGACAGGCTTCTAACTATGGCTACACCTTC. Translated, it gives CASSRGQASNYGYTF. The V gene is TRBV11-1, the J gene TRBJ1-2, with 7 bases fitting TRBD1. The V gene's germline CDR1 is SGHAT and CDR2 FQDESV (reference sequence). V gave up 6 bases and J gave up 0 bases; unmatched junction bases: 7. This CDR3 spans 15 amino acids.

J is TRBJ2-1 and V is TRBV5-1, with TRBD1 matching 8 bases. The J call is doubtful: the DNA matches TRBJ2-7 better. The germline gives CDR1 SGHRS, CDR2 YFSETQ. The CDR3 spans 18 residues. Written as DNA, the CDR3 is TGCGCCAGCAGCAGCTTGGGTGACTGGACAGGGTCCTACAATGAGCAGTACTTC. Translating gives CASSSLGDWTGSYNEQYF.

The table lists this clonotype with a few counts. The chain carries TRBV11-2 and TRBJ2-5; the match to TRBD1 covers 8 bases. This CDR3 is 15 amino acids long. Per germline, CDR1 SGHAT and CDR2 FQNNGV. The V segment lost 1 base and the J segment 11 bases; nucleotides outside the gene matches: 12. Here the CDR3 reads CASSLVQGARDEQYF. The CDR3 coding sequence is TGTGCCAGCAGCTTAGTCCAGGGGGCTAGGGATGAGCAGTACTTC.

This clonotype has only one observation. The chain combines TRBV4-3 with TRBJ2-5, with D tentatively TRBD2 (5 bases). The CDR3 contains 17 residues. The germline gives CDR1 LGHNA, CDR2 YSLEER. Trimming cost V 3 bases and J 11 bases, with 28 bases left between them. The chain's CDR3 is CASSHAPDGVSYNEQYF. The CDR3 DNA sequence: TGCGCCAGCAGCCACGCCCCGGACGGGGTCTCCTACAATGAGCAGTACTTC.

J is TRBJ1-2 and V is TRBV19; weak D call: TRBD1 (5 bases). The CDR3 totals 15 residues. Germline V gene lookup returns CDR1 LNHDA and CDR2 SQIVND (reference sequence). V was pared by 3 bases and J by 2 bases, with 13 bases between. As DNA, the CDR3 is TGTGCCAGTAGTATTTTATTCGGGGCCAACTATGGCTACACCTTC. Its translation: CASSILFGANYGYTF.

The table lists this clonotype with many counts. The CDR3 DNA reads TGTGCCAGCAGGACCGGGGATACGCAGTATTTT. Protein product: CASRTGDTQYF. The rearrangement links TRBV6-2 or TRBV6-3 to TRBJ2-3; D unclear. The germline gives CDR1 MNHEY, CDR2 SVGEGT. V was clipped by 6 bases and J by 6 bases, with 7 bases between them. CDR3 length: 11 residues.

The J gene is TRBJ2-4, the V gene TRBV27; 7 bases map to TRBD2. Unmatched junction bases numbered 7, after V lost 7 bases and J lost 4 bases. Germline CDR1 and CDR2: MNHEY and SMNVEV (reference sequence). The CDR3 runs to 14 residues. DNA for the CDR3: TGTGCCAGCATGGGACTAAACCAAAAAAACATTCAGTACTTC. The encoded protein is CASMGLNQKNIQYF.

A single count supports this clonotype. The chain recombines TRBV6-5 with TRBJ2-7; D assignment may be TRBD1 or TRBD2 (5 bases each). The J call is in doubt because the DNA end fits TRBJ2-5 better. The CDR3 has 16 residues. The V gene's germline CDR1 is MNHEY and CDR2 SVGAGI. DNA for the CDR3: TGTGCCAGCAGAGCCTCCGGGACCTCCTTTTGGGAGACCCAGTACTTC. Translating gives CASRASGTSFWETQYF.

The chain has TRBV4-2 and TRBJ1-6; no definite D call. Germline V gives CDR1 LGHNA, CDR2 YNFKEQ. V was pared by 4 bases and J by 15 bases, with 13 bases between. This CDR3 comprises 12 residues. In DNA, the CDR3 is TGTGCCAGCAGCCTGGACTTGGAAGACCTCCACTTT. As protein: CASSLDLEDLHF.

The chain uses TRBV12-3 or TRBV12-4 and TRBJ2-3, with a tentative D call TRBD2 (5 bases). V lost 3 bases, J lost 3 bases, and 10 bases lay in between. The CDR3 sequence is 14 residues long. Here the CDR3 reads CASSFRGMTDTQYF. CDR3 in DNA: TGTGCCAGCAGTTTTCGGGGTATGACAGATACGCAGTATTTT.

The CDR3 is CAISDGESTDTQYF. Here the CDR3 DNA reads TGTGCCATCAGTGACGGGGAAAGCACAGATACGCAGTATTTT. The chain joins TRBV10-3 to TRBJ2-3; TRBD2 might be the D (5 bases). The germline V gene encodes CDR1 ENHRY and CDR2 SYGVKD. Trimming left V 3 bases short and J 0 bases short, with 7 bases between. The CDR3 spans 14 residues.

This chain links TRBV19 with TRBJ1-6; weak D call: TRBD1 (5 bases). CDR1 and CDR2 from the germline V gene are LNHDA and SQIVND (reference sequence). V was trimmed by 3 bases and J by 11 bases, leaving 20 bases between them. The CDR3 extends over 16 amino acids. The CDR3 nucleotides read TGTGCCAGTAGTATCCTGGCGGGGCAGGCTAGGCCACCCCTCCACTTT. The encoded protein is CASSILAGQARPPLHF. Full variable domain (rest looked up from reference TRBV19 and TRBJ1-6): DGGITQSPKYLFRKEGQNVTLSCEQNLNHDAMYWYRQDPGQGLRLIYYSQIVNDFQKGDIAEGYSVSREKKESFPLTVTSAQKNPTAFYLCASSILAGQARPPLHFGNGTRLTVT.

CDR3 amino acids: CASSAKPPSGGGETQYF. The CDR3, as DNA: TGTGCCAGCAGTGCCAAACCTCCTAGCGGGGGCGGGGAGACCCAGTACTTC. The J gene is TRBJ2-5, the V gene TRBV27, with 10 bases fitting TRBD2. The length of the CDR3 is 17 residues. Trimming removed 5 bases from V and 5 bases from J; junction bases left unmatched: 14. Germline-derived CDR1 and CDR2 are MNHEY and SMNVEV (reference sequence).

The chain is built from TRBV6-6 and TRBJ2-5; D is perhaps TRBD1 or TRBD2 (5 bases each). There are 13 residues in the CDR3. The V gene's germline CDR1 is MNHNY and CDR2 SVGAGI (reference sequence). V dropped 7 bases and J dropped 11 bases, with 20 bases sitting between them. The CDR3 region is CASTKGDVGEQYF. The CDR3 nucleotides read TGTGCCAGCACCAAGGGCGACGTAGGGGAGCAGTACTTC.

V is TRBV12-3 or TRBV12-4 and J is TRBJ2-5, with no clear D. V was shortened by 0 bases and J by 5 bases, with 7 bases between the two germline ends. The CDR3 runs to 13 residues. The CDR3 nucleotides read TGTGCCAGCAGTTTAGCTAGCAAGGAGACCCAGTACTTC. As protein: CASSLASKETQYF.

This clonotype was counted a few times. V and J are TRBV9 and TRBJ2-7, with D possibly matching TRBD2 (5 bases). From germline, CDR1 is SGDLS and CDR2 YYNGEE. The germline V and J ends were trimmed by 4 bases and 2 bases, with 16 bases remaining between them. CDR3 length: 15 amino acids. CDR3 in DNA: TGTGCCAGCAGCAATAGACCGGGGAGAGCCTACGAGCAGTACTTC. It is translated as CASSNRPGRAYEQYF.

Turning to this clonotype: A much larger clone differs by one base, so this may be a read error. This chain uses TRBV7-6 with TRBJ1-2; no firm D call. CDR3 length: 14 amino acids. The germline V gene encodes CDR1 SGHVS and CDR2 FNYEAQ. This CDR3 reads CANSPLEGFYGYTF. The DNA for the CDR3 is TGTGCCAACAGCCCCCTAGAGGGATTCTATGGCTACACCTTC.

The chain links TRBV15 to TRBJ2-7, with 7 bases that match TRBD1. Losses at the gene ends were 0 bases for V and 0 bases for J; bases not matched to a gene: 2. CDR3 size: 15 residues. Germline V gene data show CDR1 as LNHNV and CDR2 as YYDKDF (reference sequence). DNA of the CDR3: TGTGCCACCAGCAGAGATTGGGACAGCTCCTACGAGCAGTACTTC. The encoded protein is CATSRDWDSSYEQYF.

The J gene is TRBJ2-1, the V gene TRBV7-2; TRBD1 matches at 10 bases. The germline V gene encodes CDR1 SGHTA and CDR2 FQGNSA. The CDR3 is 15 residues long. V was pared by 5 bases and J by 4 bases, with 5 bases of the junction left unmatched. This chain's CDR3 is CASSTGQGLYNEQFF. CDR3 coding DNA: TGTGCCAGCAGCACGGGACAGGGGTTGTACAATGAGCAGTTCTTC. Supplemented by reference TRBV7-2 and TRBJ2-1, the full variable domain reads GAGVSQSPSNKVTEKGKDVELRCDPISGHTALYWYRQSLGQGLEFLIYFQGNSAPDKSGLPSDRFSAERTGGSVSTLTIQRTQQEDSAVYLCASSTGQGLYNEQFFGPGTRLTVL.

CDR3 sequence: CASSSGTSGVTDTQYF. For the CDR3, the DNA is TGTGCCAGCAGTTCGGGGACTAGCGGGGTAACAGATACGCAGTATTTT. V usage is TRBV6-6 and J usage is TRBJ2-3; 13 nucleotides line up with TRBD2. Unmatched junction bases numbered 4, after V lost 4 bases and J lost 3 bases. The length of the CDR3 is 16 residues. CDR1 is MNHNY, CDR2 SVGAGI, per germline (reference sequence).

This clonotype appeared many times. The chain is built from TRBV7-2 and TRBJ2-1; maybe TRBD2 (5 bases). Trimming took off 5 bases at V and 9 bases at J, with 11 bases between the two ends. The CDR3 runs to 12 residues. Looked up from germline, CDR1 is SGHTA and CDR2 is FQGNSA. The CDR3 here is CASSPRGSEQFF. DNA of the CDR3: TGTGCCAGCAGCCCCCGGGGAAGTGAGCAGTTCTTC.

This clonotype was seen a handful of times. CDR3 in amino acids: CASSLTGARGDTQYF. The CDR3, as DNA: TGTGCCAGCAGCTTAACGGGGGCTCGAGGGGATACGCAGTATTTT. The V call is TRBV7-3, the J call TRBJ2-3; a possible D gene is TRBD1 (6 bases). The germline gives CDR1 SGHTA, CDR2 FQGTGA. The CDR3 is 15 amino acids. V was shortened by 0 bases and J by 6 bases, with 13 bases between the two germline ends.

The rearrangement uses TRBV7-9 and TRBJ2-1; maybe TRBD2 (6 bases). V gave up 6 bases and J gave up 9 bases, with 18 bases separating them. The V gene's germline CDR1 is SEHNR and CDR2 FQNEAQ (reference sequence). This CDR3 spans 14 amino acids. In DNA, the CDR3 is TGTGCCAGCAGTGATGGGATTAGCGGTCGTGAGCAGTTCTTC. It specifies CASSDGISGREQFF.

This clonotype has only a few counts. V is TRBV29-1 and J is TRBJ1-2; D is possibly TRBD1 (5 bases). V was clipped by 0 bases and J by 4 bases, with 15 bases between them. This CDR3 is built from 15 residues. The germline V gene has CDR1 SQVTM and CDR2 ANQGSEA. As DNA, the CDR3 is TGCAGCGTTGAAGATAGAAAAGGGGTTGGCTATGGCTACACCTTC. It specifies CSVEDRKGVGYGYTF.